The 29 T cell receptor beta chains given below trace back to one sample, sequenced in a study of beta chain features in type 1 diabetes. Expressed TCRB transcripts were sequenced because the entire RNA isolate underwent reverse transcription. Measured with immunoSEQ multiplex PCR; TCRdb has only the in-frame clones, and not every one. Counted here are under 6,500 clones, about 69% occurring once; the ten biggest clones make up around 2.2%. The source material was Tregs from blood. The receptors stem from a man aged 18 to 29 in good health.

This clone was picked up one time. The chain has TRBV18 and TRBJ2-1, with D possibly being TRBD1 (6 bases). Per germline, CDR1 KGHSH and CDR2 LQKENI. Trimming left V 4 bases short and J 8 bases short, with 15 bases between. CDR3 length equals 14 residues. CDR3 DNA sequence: TGTGCCAGCTCACTCCCGGGACAAGCGGATGAGCAGTTCTTC. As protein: CASSLPGQADEQFF.

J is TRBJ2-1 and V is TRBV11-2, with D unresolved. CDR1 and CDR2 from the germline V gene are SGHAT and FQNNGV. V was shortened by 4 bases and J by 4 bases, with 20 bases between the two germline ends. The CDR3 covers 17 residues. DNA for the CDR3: TGTGCCAGCAGCTCCCTAAGGAGACTTGGCAAATACAATGAGCAGTTCTTC. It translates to CASSSLRRLGKYNEQFF.

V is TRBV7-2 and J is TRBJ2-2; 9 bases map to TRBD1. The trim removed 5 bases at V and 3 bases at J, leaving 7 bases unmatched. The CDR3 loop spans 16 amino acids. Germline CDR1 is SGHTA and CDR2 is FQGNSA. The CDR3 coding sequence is TGTGCCAGCAGCCGAGACAGGGGGGCGGACACCGGGGAGCTGTTTTTT. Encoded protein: CASSRDRGADTGELFF. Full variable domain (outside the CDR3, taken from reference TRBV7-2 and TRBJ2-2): GAGVSQSPSNKVTEKGKDVELRCDPISGHTALYWYRQSLGQGLEFLIYFQGNSAPDKSGLPSDRFSAERTGGSVSTLTIQRTQQEDSAVYLCASSRDRGADTGELFFGEGSRLTVL.

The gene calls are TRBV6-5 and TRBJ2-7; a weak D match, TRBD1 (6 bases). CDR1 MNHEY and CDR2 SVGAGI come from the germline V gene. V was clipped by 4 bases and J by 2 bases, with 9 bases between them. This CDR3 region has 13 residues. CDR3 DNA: TGTGCCAGCAGTTCGACAGGTACCTACGAGCAGTACTTC. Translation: CASSSTGTYEQYF.

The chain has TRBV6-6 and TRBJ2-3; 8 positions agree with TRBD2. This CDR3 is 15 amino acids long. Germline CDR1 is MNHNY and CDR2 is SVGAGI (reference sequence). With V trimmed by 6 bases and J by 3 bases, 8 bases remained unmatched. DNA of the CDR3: TGTGCCAGCAGGGCATACGGGGGGGGGACAGATACGCAGTATTTT. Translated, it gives CASRAYGGGTDTQYF.

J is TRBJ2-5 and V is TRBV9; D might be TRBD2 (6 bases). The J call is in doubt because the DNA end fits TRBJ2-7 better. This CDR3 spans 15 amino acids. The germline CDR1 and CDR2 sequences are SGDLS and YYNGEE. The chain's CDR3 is CASSVGGKPRHEQYF. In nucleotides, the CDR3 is TGTGCCAGCAGCGTGGGGGGAAAGCCTAGGCACGAGCAGTACTTC.

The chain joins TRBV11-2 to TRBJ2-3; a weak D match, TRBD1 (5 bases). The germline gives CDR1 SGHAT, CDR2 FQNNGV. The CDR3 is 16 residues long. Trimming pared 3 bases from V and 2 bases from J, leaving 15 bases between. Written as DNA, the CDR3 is TGTGCCAGCAGCTTGGGGCCCCCCCTAAACACAGATACGCAGTATTTT. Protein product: CASSLGPPLNTDTQYF.

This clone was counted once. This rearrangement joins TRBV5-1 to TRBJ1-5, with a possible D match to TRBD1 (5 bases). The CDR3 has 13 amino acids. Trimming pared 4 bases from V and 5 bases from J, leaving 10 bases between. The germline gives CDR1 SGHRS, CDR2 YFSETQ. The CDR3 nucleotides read TGCGCCAGCAGCCCCCAGGGTGATCAGCCCCAGCATTTT. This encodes CASSPQGDQPQHF.

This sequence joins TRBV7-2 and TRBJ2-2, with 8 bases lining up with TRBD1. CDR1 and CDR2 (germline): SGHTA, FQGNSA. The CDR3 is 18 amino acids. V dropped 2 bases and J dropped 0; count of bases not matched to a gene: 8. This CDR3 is CASSLIAGGAANTGELFF. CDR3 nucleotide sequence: TGTGCCAGCAGCTTAATTGCAGGGGGCGCTGCGAACACCGGGGAGCTGTTTTTT.

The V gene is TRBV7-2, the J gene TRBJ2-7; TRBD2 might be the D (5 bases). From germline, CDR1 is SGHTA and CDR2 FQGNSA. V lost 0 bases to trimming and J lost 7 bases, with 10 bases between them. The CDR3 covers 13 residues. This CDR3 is CASSLAKPGEQYF. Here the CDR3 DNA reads TGTGCCAGCAGCTTAGCGAAACCGGGGGAGCAGTACTTC.

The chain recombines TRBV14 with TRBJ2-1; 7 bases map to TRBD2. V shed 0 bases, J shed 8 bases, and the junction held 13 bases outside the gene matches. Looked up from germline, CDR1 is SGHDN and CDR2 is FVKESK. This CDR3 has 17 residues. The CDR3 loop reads CASSQDSATGGRYEQFF. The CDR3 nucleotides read TGTGCCAGCAGCCAAGATTCGGCAACGGGGGGTCGGTATGAGCAGTTCTTC. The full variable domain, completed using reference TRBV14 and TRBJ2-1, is EAGVTQFPSHSVIEKGQTVTLRCDPISGHDNLYWYRRVMGKEIKFLLHFVKESKQDESGMPNNRFLAERTGGTYSTLKVQPAELEDSGVYFCASSQDSATGGRYEQFFGPGTRLTVL.

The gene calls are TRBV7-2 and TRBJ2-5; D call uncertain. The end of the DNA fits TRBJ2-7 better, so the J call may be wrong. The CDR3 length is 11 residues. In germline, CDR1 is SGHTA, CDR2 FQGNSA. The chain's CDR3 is CASSLRYEQYF. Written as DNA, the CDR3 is TGTGCCAGCAGCTTACGCTACGAGCAGTACTTC.

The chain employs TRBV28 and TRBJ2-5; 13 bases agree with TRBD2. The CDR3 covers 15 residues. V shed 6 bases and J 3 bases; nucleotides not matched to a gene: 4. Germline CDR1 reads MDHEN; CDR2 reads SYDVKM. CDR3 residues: CASSKLAGGEETQYF. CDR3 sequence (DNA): TGTGCCAGCAGCAAACTAGCGGGGGGGGAAGAGACCCAGTACTTC.

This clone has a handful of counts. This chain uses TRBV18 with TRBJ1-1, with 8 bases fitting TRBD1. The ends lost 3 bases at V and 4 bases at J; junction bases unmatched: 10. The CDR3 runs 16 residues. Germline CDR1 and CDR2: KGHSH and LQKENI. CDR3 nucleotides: TGTGCCAGCTCACCCTACCAGGGGGCCGGGGGCACTGAAGCTTTCTTT. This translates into CASSPYQGAGGTEAFF.

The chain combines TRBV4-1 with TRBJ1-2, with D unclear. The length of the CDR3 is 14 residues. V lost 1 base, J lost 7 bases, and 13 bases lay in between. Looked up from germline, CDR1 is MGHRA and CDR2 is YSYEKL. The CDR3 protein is CASSQVTGSSGYTF. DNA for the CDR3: TGCGCCAGCAGCCAAGTGACCGGGTCGAGTGGCTACACCTTC.

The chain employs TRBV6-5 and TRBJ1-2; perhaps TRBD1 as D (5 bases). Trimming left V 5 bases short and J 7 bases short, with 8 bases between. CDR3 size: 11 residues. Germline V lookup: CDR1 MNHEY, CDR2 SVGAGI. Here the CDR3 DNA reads TGTGCCAGCAGTCCGGGGGTTGGCTACACCTTC. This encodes CASSPGVGYTF.

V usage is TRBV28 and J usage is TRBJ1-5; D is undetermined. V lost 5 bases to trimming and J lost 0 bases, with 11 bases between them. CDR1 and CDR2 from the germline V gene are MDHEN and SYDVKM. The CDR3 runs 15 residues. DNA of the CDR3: TGTGCCAGCAGTCTCCCCGGTGGTAGCAATCAGCCCCAGCATTTT. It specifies CASSLPGGSNQPQHF.

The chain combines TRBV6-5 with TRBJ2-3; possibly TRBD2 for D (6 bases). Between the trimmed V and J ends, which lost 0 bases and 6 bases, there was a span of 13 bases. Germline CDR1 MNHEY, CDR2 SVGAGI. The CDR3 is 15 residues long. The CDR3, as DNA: TGTGCCAGCAGTTACTCGTTCAGGGAGGATGATACGCAGTATTTT. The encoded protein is CASSYSFREDDTQYF.

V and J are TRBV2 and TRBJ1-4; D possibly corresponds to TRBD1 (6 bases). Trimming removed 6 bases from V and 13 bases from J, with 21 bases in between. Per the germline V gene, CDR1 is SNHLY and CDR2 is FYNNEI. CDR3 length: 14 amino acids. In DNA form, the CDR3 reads TGTGCCAGCAGGGGTTCTCAGGGGTCTAGAAGACTGTTTTTT. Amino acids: CASRGSQGSRRLFF.

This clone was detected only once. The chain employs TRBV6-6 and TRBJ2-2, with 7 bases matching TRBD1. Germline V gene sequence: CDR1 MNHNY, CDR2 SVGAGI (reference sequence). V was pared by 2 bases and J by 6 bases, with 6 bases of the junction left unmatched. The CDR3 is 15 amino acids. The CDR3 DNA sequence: TGTGCCAGCAGTTACCAGGGGGTCCCCCCCGGGGAGCTGTTTTTT. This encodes CASSYQGVPPGELFF.

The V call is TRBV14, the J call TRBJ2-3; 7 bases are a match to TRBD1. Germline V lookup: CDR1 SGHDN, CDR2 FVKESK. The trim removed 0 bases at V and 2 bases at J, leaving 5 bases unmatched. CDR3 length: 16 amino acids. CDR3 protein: CASSQEWDRPTDTQYF. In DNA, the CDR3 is TGTGCCAGCAGCCAAGAGTGGGACAGACCCACAGATACGCAGTATTTT.

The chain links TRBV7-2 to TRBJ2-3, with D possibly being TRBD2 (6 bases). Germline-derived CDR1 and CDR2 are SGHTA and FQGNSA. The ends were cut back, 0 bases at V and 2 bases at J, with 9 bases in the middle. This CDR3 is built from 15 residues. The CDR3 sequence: CASSLAGGFTDTQYF. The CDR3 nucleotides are TGTGCCAGCAGCTTAGCTGGGGGGTTCACAGATACGCAGTATTTT.

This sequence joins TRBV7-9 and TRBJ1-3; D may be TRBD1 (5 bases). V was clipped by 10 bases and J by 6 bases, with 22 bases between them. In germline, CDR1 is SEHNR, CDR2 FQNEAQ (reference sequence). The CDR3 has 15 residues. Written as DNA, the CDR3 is TGTGCCACCACTTTAGGGGCCGACTCAGCAAACACCATATATTTT. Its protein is CATTLGADSANTIYF.

The CDR3 sequence: CASSLGPGLAGSEGNEQFF. The DNA of the CDR3 is TGTGCCAGCAGCTTAGGTCCGGGACTAGCGGGGTCGGAAGGGAATGAGCAGTTCTTC. This chain joins TRBV7-2 and TRBJ2-1, with 13 positions matching TRBD2. V dropped 1 base and J dropped 7; count of bases not matched to a gene: 13. The germline V gene encodes CDR1 SGHTA and CDR2 FQGNSA. The CDR3 is made up of 19 amino acids.

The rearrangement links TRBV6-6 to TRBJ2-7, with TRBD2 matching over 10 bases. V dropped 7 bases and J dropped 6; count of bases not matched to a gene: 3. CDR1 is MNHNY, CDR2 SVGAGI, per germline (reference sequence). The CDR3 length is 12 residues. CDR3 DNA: TGTGCCAGCAAAGCGGGAGGGGGCGAGCAGTACTTC. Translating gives CASKAGGGEQYF.

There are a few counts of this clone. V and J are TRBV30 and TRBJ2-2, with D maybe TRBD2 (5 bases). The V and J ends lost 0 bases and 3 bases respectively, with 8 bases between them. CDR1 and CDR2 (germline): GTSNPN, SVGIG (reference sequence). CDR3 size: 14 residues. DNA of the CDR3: TGTGCCTGGAGTGTAGGAGGTTACACCGGGGAGCTGTTTTTT. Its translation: CAWSVGGYTGELFF.

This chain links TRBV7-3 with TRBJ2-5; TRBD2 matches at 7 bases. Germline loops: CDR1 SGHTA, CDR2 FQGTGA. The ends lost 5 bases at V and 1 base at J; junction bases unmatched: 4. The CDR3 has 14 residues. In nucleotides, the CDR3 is TGTGCCAGCAGCCGAACGGGGGGCCAAGAGACCCAGTACTTC. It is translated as CASSRTGGQETQYF.

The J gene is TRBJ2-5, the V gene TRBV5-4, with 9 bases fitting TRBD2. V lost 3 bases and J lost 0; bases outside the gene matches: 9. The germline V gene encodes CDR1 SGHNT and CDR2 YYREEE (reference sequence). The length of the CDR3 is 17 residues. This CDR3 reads CASSSVAGASYQETQYF. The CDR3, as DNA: TGTGCCAGCAGCTCGGTAGCGGGGGCATCGTACCAAGAGACCCAGTACTTC.

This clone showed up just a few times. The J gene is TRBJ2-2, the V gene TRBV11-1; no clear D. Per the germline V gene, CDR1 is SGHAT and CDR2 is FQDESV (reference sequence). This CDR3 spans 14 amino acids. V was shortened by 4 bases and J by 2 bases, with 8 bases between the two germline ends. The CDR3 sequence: CASSSRYNTGELFF. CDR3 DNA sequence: TGTGCCAGCAGCTCCAGATACAACACCGGGGAGCTGTTTTTT.